These 11 T cell receptor beta chains were sequenced from one sample in a study of blood T cell repertoires in COVID-19. Clones were sequenced by immunoSEQ multiplex PCR, and TCRdb holds only the in-frame ones, with some missing. This table holds about 330,000 clones, 88% found once. Source material: peripheral blood. These receptors were taken from a woman in her 50s with active or convalescent COVID-19.

This clone was detected once. The chain recombines TRBV18 with TRBJ1-4; 10 nucleotides line up with TRBD1. The J segment lost 6 bases and the V segment lost 6 bases, leaving 10 bases of the junction unmatched. CDR1 and CDR2 from the germline V gene are KGHSH and LQKENI. The CDR3 runs 16 residues. The CDR3 nucleotides are TGTGCCAGCTCCCCCCGGACAGGGGGAACGGATGAAAAACTGTTTTTT. Amino acid sequence: CASSPRTGGTDEKLFF. The whole variable domain, filled in from reference TRBV18 and TRBJ1-4, reads NAGVMQNPRHLVRRRGQEARLRCSPMKGHSHVYWYRQLPEEGLKFMVYLQKENIIDESGMPKERFSAEFPKEGPSILRIQQVVRGDSAAYFCASSPRTGGTDEKLFFGSGTQLSVL.

This chain links TRBV9 with TRBJ1-2; 8 bases match TRBD1. With 0 bases clipped from V and 5 bases from J, the junction kept 6 bases outside the gene matches. Germline V gene data show CDR1 as SGDLS and CDR2 as YYNGEE. The CDR3 is made up of 15 amino acids. The DNA for the CDR3 is TGTGCCAGCAGCGTAGGCCCGGACAGGGTTTATGGCTACACCTTC. Translation: CASSVGPDRVYGYTF.

This clone was seen more than once but under ten times. The gene calls are TRBV7-9 and TRBJ2-7, with TRBD2 matching over 7 bases. The CDR3 covers 15 residues. V trimming: 2 bases; J trimming: 4 bases; junction bases outside the gene matches: 8. Germline V gene data show CDR1 as SEHNR and CDR2 as FQNEAQ (reference sequence). The CDR3 is CASSLRSGTTYEQYF. In DNA form, the CDR3 reads TGTGCCAGCAGCTTAAGGTCCGGGACTACTTACGAGCAGTACTTC.

As regards this clone: Other DNA variants within this sample encode the same CDR3. This sequence joins TRBV2 and TRBJ2-1; D is undetermined. Per germline, CDR1 SNHLY and CDR2 FYNNEI. V lost 4 bases and J 7 bases, leaving 5 bases between the germline ends. The CDR3 spans 11 residues. The CDR3 sequence is CASSGLNEQFF. CDR3 coding DNA: TGTGCCAGCAGTGGGCTTAATGAGCAGTTCTTC.

V and J are TRBV5-1 and TRBJ2-7; TRBD1 might be the D (5 bases). CDR3 size: 15 residues. CDR1 SGHRS and CDR2 YFSETQ come from the germline V gene. Trimming left V 0 bases short and J 2 bases short, with 12 bases between. The CDR3 DNA sequence: TGCGCCAGCAGCTTGGACGACAGTCTTCCCTACGAGCAGTACTTC. Its translation is CASSLDDSLPYEQYF.

This chain connects TRBV7-8 to TRBJ2-7; tentatively, D is TRBD2 (5 bases). The CDR3 sequence is 15 residues long. Germline values: CDR1 SGHVS, CDR2 FQNEAQ. Trimming removed 5 bases from V and 0 bases from J, with 14 bases in between. CDR3 in DNA: TGTGCCAGCAGCCCCGACTACACCCTCTCCTACGAGCAGTACTTC. Translating it yields CASSPDYTLSYEQYF.

This clone was counted once. The rearrangement joins TRBV18 to TRBJ2-7; perhaps TRBD1 as D (6 bases). The ends were cut back, 4 bases at V and 3 bases at J, with 22 bases in the middle. This CDR3 is 17 amino acids long. Germline loops: CDR1 KGHSH, CDR2 LQKENI. CDR3 sequence reads: CASSLFNGQIEYYEQYF. CDR3 nucleotide sequence: TGTGCCAGCTCACTATTCAACGGACAGATTGAGTACTACGAGCAGTACTTC.

The chain has TRBV5-1 and TRBJ1-2; the D gene is possibly TRBD1 (5 bases). Germline CDR1 is SGHRS and CDR2 is YFSETQ. The CDR3 runs to 14 residues. Deletions cut 0 bases from V and 3 bases from J, with 9 bases between. Written as DNA, the CDR3 is TGCGCCAGCAGCTTGGAGGGGTTCGACTATGGCTACACCTTC. It translates to CASSLEGFDYGYTF.

This chain uses TRBV6-1 with TRBJ1-5; D unclear. Germline V gives CDR1 MNHNS, CDR2 SASEGT. The CDR3 sequence is 14 residues long. Trimming took off 3 bases at V and 2 bases at J, with 8 bases between the two ends. CDR3 region: CASSDGGGNQPQHF. DNA of the CDR3: TGTGCCAGCAGTGACGGAGGCGGCAATCAGCCCCAGCATTTT.

This chain links TRBV9 with TRBJ1-1; 9 bases match TRBD1. The CDR3 has 15 amino acids. Germline trimming cut 4 bases from V and 6 bases from J; bases unmatched to any gene: 10. Looked up from germline, CDR1 is SGDLS and CDR2 is YYNGEE. The CDR3: CASSPDRGRIAEAFF. As DNA, the CDR3 is TGTGCCAGCAGCCCGGACAGGGGAAGGATCGCTGAAGCTTTCTTT.

The rearrangement links TRBV12-3 or TRBV12-4 to TRBJ1-2; perhaps TRBD1 as D (6 bases). This CDR3 has 12 amino acids. V was shortened by 2 bases and J by 7 bases, with 8 bases between the two germline ends. The DNA for the CDR3 is TGTGCCAGCAGTTTACAGGGGTTTGGCTACACCTTC. It encodes CASSLQGFGYTF.